This T cell receptor beta chain originates from a study of CD8 T cells in Susac syndrome. High-throughput TCR beta sequencing covered peripheral CD8+ and CD4+ T cells. Trimming removed 4 bases from V and 0 bases from J, with 18 bases in between. Looked up from germline, CDR1 is MGHRA and CDR2 is YSYEKL. The CDR3 has 17 amino acids. RNA was extracted with the RNeasy kit, and a quantity of roughly 0.45 to 1 ug was reverse transcribed using random hexamers. TCRdb re-derived calls from the immunoSEQ multiplex PCR reads in MiXCR, one entry per CDR3 protein. The sample lists 200,000 to 250,000 distinct CDR3 sequences, around 90% occurring once.

The specimen was CD8+ T cells from PBMCs. The source is a human donor with multiple sclerosis. The chain joins TRBV4-1 to TRBJ1-2; D perhaps matches TRBD1 (5 bases). CDR3: CASSPSDSRYANYGYTF. DNA for the CDR3: TGCGCCAGCAGCCCCTCCGACAGCAGATACGCTAACTATGGCTACACCTTC.